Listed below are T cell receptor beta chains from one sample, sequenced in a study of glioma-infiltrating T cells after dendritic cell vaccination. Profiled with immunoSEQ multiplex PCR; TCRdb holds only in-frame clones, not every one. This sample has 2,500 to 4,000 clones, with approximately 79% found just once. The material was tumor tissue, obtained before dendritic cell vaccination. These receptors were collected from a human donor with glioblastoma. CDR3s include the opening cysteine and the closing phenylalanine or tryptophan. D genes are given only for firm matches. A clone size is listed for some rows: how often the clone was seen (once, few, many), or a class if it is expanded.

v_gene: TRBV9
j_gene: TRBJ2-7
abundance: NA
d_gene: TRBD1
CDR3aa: CASSQGQGPLYEQYF
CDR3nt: TGTGCCAGCAGCCAGGGACAGGGTCCCCTCTACGAGCAGTACTTC

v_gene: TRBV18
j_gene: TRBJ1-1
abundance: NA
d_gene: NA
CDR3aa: CASSPKTGGWNTEAFF
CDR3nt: TGTGCCAGCTCACCAAAAACAGGAGGGTGGAACACTGAAGCTTTCTTT

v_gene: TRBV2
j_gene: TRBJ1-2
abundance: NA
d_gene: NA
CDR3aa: CASSELDPWRGYGYTF
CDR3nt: TGTGCCAGCAGTGAATTAGACCCATGGCGCGGCTATGGCTACACCTTC

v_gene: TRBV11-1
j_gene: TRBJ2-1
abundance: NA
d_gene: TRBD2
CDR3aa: CASSPQGRTAGGGNEQFF
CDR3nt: TGTGCCAGCAGCCCACAAGGAAGGACGGCCGGGGGAGGGAATGAGCAGTTCTTC

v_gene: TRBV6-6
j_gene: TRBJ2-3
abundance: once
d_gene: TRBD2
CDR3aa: CASSYRAGGLTDTQYF
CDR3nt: TGTGCCAGCAGTTACCGAGCGGGGGGCCTCACAGATACGCAGTATTTT

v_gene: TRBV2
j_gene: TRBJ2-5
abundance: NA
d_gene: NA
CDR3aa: CASSEMPPGTQYF
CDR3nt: TGTGCCAGCAGTGAAATGCCCCCAGGGACCCAGTACTTC

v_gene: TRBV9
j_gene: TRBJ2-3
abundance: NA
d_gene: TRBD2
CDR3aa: CASSFSGGAADTQYF
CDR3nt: TGTGCCAGCAGCTTTAGCGGGGGGGCCGCAGATACGCAGTATTTT

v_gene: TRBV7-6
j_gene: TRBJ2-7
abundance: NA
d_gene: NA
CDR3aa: CASSATIGAYEQYF
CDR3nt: TGTGCCAGCAGCGCCACGATCGGGGCCTACGAGCAGTACTTC

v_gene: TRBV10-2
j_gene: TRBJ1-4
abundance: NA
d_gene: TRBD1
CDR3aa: CASSEPGQGNEKLFF
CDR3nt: TGCGCCAGCAGTGAGCCGGGACAGGGAAATGAAAAACTGTTTTTT

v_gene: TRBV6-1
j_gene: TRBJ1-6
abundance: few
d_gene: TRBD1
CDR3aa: CASSTRQGRAPLHF
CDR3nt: TGTGCCAGCAGTACCCGACAGGGTCGGGCACCCCTCCACTTT

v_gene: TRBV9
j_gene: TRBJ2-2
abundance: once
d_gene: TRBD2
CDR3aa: CASSVGTTYTGELFF
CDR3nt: TGTGCCAGCAGCGTCGGGACTACCTACACCGGGGAGCTGTTTTTT

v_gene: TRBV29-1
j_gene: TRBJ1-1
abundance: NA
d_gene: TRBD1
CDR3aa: CSVVTGRNTEAFF
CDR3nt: TGCAGCGTGGTGACAGGGAGGAACACTGAAGCTTTCTTT

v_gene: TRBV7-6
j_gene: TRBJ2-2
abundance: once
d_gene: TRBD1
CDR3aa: CASSARDRGGTGELFF
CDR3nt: TGTGCCAGCAGCGCCCGGGACAGGGGTGGCACCGGGGAGCTGTTTTTT

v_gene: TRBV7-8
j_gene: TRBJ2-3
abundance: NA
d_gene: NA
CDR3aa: CASSRAIDTQYF
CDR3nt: TGTGCCAGCAGCCGCGCGATTGATACGCAGTATTTT

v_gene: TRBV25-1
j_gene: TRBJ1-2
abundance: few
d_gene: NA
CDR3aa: CASSGWAATNYGYTF
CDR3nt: TGTGCCAGCAGTGGTTGGGCAGCTACTAACTATGGCTACACCTTC

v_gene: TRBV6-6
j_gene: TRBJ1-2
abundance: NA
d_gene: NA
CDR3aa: CASSRGANYGYTF
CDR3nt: TGTGCCAGCAGCCGGGGAGCTAACTATGGCTACACCTTC

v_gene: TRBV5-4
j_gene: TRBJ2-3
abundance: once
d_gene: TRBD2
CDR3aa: CASSLRTSGAGATQYF
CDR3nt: TGTGCCAGCAGCCTTCGGACTAGCGGGGCGGGGGCAACGCAGTATTTT

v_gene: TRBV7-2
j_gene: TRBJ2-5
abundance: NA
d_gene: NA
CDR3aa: CASSLVGGEQETQYF
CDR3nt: TGTGCCAGCAGCTTAGTAGGGGGGGAACAAGAGACCCAGTACTTC

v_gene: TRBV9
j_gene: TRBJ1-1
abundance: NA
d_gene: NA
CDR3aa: CASSVAGNAEAFF
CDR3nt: TGTGCCAGCAGCGTAGCCGGGAATGCTGAAGCTTTCTTT

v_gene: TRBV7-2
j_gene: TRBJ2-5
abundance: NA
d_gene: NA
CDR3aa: CASSLGVRETQYF
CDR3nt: TGTGCCAGCAGCTTGGGAGTTCGGGAGACCCAGTACTTC

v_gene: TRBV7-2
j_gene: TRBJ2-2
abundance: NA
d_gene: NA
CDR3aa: CASSLRGRTGELFF
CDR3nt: TGTGCCAGCAGCTTAAGGGGCCGCACCGGGGAGCTGTTTTTT

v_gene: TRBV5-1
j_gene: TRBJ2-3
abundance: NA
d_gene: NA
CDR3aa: CASRPTTVDTQYF
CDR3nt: TGCGCCAGCAGACCTACCACGGTAGATACGCAGTATTTT

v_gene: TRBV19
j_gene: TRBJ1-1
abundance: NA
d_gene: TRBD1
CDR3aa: CASSRDRENTEAFF
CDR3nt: TGTGCCAGTAGTAGGGACAGGGAGAACACTGAAGCTTTCTTT

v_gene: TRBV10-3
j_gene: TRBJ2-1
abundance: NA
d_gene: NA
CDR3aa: CAITEGRGNEQFF
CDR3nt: TGTGCCATCACCGAGGGCAGGGGAAATGAGCAGTTCTTC

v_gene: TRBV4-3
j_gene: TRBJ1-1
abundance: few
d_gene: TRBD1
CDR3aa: CASSQRGQGGRTEAFF
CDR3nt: TGCGCCAGCAGCCAACGAGGACAGGGGGGGCGTACTGAAGCTTTCTTT

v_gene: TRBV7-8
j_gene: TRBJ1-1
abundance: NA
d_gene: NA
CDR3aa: CATKTGTMNTEAFF
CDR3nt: TGTGCCACCAAGACAGGAACTATGAACACTGAAGCTTTCTTT

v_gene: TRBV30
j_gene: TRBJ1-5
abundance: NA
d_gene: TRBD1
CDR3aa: CAWGGGSGMPQHF
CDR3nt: TGTGCCTGGGGAGGGGGCTCCGGGATGCCCCAGCATTTT

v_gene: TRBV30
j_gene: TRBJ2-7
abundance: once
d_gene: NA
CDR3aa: CAWGSGGYEQYF
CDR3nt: TGTGCCTGGGGAAGTGGAGGGTACGAGCAGTACTTC

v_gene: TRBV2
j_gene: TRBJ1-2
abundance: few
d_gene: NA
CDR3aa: CASSVEGLGGYTF
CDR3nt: TGTGCCAGCAGTGTTGAGGGTTTGGGGGGCTACACCTTC

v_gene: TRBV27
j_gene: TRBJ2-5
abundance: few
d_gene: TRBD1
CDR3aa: CASSADRGLETQYF
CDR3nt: TGTGCCAGCAGTGCAGACAGGGGGCTGGAGACCCAGTACTTC

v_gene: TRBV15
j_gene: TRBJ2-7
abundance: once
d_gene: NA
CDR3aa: CATGRADEQYF
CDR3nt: TGTGCCACCGGCAGGGCCGACGAGCAGTACTTC

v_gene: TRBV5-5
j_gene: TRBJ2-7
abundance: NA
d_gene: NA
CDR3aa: CASSPFNRQDEQYF
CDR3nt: TGTGCCAGCAGCCCCTTTAACCGACAGGACGAGCAGTACTTC

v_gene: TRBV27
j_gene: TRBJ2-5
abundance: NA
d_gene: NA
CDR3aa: CASSAKWQETQYF
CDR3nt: TGTGCCAGCAGTGCTAAGTGGCAAGAGACCCAGTACTTC

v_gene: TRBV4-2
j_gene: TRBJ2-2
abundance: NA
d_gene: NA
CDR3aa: CASSQGPAASTGELFF
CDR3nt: TGTGCCAGCAGCCAAGGGCCAGCGGCTTCCACCGGGGAGCTGTTTTTT

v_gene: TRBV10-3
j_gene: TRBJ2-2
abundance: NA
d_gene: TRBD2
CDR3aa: CAITPTALAVNTGELFF
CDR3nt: TGTGCCATCACCCCCACGGCGCTAGCGGTGAACACCGGGGAGCTGTTTTTT

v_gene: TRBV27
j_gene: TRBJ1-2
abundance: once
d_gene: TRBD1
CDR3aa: CASSLLTGGVYLGYTF
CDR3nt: TGTGCCAGCAGTTTATTAACAGGGGGGGTTTATCTGGGCTACACCTTC

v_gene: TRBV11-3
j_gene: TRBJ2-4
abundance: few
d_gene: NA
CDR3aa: CASSSSQGAKNIQYF
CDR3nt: TGTGCCAGCAGCTCCTCCCAGGGCGCCAAAAACATTCAGTACTTC